The source of this T cell receptor beta chain is a study of regulatory T cells in long-lasting Graves disease. Germline CDR1 reads SGHRS; CDR2 reads YFSETQ. Deletions cut 2 bases from V and 4 bases from J, with 17 bases between. The length of the CDR3 is 16 residues. This clonotype was seen only a few times. This may arise from a read error, as a much more abundant clone is one base away. The conserved phenylalanine or tryptophan is not found at the CDR3 terminus, so this likely reflects a read error. Described time point: newly diagnosed GD, antithyroid drugs for less than 3 months. Scientists built the TCR library using RNA that was extracted from PBMCs. To make TCR beta libraries, researchers used iRepertoire HTBI primers and Arm-PCR of CDR3 regions. TCRdb fed the multiplex PCR reads into MiXCR, producing one record per CDR3 protein. Of around 360,000 distinct CDR3 sequences in the sample, 15% to 20% were seen once.

In addition, the sample was reused for a study of T cells in Graves' hyperthyroidism and ophthalmopathy.

The chain employs TRBV5-1 and TRBJ2-3; D may be TRBD1 or TRBD2 (6 bases each). The source of this sequence is a woman aged 18-29 years with Graves disease. The input for sequencing was peripheral blood mononuclear cells (PBMCs), taken at new diagnosis, from a patient treated with antithyroid drugs. CDR3 coding DNA: TGCGCCAGCAGCTTAATGGGGGGCGCGGTTGCAGATACGCAGTATGTT. Translating it yields CASSLMGGAVADTQYV.